This T cell receptor beta chain emerged from a study of cytomegalovirus exposure and HLA in healthy donors. The PCR contained 60 Vbeta and 13 Jbeta primers. The assay was immunoSEQ multiplex PCR, and TCRdb's table has in-frame clones only and misses some. The sample has roughly 150,000 clones, 75% to 80% seen once. CDR3 length equals 15 residues. CDR1 MNHEY and CDR2 SMNVEV come from the germline V gene (reference sequence). V was clipped by 4 bases and J by 0 bases, with 12 bases between them. The sequencing sample was made of PBMCs. This TCR was sampled from a male donor in good health and CMV-seronegative. This chain connects TRBV27 to TRBJ1-1; possibly TRBD1 for D (6 bases). CDR3 sequence (DNA): TGTGCCAGCAGTTCCTGGACAGAACTGAACACTGAAGCTTTCTTT. It codes for CASSSWTELNTEAFF.